The TCR beta chain described here comes from a study of cytomegalovirus exposure and HLA in healthy donors. Deletions cut 0 bases from V and 6 bases from J, with 9 bases between. Germline-derived CDR1 and CDR2 are SGHRS and YFSETQ. This CDR3 has 14 amino acids. PCR used 60 Vbeta primers and 13 Jbeta primers. Assay: immunoSEQ multiplex PCR; the TCRdb copy retains only in-frame clones and omits some. This sample has almost 200,000 clones; almost 85% occur once, and the top ten carry 2% to 2.5%. There are a few counts of this clone. Its antigen is currently unknown. Study results and caveats: Researchers reported in a later analysis that common viral pathogens appeared linked to several top clusters. In an earlier analysis, about 87% or about 30%: the productive usage of most TCR beta V segments. Sequencing probably produced one cluster of sequence variants that were highly shared. The authors excluded some V segments, including TRBV6-2 and TRBV6-3, as indistinguishable.

This rearrangement joins TRBV5-1 to TRBJ1-4; no firm D call. The TCR sequence derives from a woman in her forties or fifties in good health and CMV-seronegative. The sequencing sample was made of PBMCs. Here the CDR3 DNA reads TGCGCCAGCAGCTTGGATAACGGGGATGAAAAACTGTTTTTT. It codes for CASSLDNGDEKLFF.